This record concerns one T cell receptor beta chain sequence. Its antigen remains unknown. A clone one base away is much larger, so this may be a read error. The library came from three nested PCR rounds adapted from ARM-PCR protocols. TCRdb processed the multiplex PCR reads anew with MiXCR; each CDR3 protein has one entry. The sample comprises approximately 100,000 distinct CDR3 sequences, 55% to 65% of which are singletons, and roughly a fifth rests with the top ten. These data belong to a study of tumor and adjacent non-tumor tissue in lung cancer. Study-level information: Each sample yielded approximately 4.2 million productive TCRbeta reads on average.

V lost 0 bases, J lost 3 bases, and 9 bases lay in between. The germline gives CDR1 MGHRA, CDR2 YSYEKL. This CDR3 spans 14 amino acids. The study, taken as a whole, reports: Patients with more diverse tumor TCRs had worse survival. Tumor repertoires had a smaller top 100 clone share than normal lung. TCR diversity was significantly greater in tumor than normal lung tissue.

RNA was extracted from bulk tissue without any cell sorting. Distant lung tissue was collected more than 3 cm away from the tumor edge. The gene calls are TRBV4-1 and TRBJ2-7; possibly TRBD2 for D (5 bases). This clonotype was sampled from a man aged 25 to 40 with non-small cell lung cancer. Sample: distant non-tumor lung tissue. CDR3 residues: CASSQDRGVYEQYF. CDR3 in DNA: TGCGCCAGCAGCCAAGATCGGGGAGTCTACGAGCAGTACTTC.